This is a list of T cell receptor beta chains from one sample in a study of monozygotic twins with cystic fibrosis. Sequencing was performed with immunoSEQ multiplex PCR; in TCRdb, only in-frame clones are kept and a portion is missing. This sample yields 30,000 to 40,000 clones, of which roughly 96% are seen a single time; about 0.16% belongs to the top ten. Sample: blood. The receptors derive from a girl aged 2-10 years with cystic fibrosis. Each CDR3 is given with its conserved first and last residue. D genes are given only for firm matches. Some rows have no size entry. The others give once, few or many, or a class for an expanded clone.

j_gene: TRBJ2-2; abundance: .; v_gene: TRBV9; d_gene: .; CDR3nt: TGTGCCAGCAGCGTAGCGGGAACCGGGGAGCTGTTTTTT; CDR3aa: CASSVAGTGELFF
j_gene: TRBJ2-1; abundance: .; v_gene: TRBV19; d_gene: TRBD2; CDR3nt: TGTGCCAGTAGTTGGGCAGCGGGAGGGGACTACAATGAGCAGTTCTTC; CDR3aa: CASSWAAGGDYNEQFF
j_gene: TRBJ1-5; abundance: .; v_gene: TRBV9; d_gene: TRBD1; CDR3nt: TGTGCCAGCAGCGCGGATAGGGGGCTGAAGCCCCAGCATTTT; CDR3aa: CASSADRGLKPQHF
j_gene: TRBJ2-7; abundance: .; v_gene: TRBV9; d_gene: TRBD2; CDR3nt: TGTGCCAGCAGCACCAGCACTAGCGGAGCCTCCTACGAGCAGTACTTC; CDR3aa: CASSTSTSGASYEQYF
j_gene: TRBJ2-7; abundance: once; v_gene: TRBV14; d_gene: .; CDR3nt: TGTGCCAGCAGCCACGATTCCCTCTCCTACGAGCAGTACTTC; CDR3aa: CASSHDSLSYEQYF
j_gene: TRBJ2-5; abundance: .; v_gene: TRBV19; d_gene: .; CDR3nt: TGTGCCAGTAGTATAGGACGGGAAGAGACCCAGTACTTC; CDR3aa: CASSIGREETQYF
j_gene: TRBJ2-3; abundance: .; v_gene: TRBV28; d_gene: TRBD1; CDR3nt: TGTGCCAGCAGTCTAGGGACAGTGCATACGCAGTATTTT; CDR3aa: CASSLGTVHTQYF
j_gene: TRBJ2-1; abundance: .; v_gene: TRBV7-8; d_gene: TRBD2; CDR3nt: TGTGCCAGCAGCCAAGGACTAGCGGGGCTATCCTACAATGAGCAGTTCTTC; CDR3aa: CASSQGLAGLSYNEQFF
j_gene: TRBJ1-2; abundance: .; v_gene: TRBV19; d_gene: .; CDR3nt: TGTGCCAGTAGTACGACAGGTCGTAGATTTGGCTACACCTTC; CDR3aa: CASSTTGRRFGYTF
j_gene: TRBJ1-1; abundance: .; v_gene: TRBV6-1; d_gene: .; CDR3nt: TGTGCCAGCAGTGTCAGTATTTATGGCACTGAAGCTTTCTTT; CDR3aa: CASSVSIYGTEAFF
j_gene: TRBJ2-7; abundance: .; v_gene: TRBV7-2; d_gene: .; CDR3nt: TGTGCCAGCAGCGGGCTAAAATCCTACGAGCAGTACTTC; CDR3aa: CASSGLKSYEQYF
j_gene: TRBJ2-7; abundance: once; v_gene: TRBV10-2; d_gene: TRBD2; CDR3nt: TGCGCCAGCAGACTAGCGGGAGGCAGCGAGCAGTACTTC; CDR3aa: CASRLAGGSEQYF
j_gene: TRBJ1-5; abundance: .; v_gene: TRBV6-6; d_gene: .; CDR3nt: TGTGCCAGCAGTTACTCGGACAGCGATCAGCCCCAGCATTTT; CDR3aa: CASSYSDSDQPQHF
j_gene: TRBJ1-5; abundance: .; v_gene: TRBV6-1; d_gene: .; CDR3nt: TGTGCCAGCAGTGGACACCAGGGTTTCATCCAGCCCCAGCATTTT; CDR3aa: CASSGHQGFIQPQHF
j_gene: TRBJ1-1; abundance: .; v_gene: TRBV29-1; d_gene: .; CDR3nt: TGCAGCGTCCGGTGGCAGGGCGGCACTGAAGCTTTCTTT; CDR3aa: CSVRWQGGTEAFF
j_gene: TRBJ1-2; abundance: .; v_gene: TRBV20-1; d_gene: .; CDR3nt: TGCAGTGCTAGATCTGGCTATGGCTACACCTTC; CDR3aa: CSARSGYGYTF
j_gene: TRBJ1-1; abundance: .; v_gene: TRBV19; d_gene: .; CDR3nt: TGTGCCAGTAGTATCCCCCAGGGTCCTAACACTGAAGCTTTCTTT; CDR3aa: CASSIPQGPNTEAFF
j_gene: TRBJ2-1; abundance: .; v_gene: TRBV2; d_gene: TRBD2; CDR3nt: TGTGCCAGCAGTGCCCAGACTAGCGGGAGAATTAATGAGCAGTTCTTC; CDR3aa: CASSAQTSGRINEQFF
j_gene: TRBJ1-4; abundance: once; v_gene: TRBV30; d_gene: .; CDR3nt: TGTGCCTGGAGTTTTGGTCCTAATGAAAAACTGTTTTTT; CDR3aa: CAWSFGPNEKLFF
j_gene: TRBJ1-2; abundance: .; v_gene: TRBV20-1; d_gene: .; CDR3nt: TGCAGCTGCGCGGCTAACTATGGCTACACCTTC; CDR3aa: CSCAANYGYTF
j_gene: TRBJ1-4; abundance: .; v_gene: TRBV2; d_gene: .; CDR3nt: TGTGCCAGCAGTGAAGCGGGGTTCCATGAAAAACTGTTTTTT; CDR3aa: CASSEAGFHEKLFF
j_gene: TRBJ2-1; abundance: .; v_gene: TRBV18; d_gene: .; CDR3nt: TGTGCCAGCTCACCACAACGGCGCCCGAATGAGCAGTTCTTC; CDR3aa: CASSPQRRPNEQFF
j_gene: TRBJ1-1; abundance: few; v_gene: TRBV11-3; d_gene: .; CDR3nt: TGTGCCAGCAGCCCAACGGGAGGGGGCACTGAAGCTTTCTTT; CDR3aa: CASSPTGGGTEAFF
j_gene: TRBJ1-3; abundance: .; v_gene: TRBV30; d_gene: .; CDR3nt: TGTGCCTGGAGTGTAAACGGAAACACCATATATTTT; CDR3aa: CAWSVNGNTIYF
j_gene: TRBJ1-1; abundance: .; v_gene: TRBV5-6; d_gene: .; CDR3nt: TGTGCCAGCAGCTTGATAGGCAAAGGGGCTGAAGCTTTCTTT; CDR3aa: CASSLIGKGAEAFF
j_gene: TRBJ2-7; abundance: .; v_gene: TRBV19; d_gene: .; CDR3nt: TGTGCCAGTAGTATAGGTGGCTACGAGCAGTACTTC; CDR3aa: CASSIGGYEQYF
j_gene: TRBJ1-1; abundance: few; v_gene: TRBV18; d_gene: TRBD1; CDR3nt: TGTGCCAGCTCGGGACAGGGGGCGAACACTGAAGCTTTCTTT; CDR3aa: CASSGQGANTEAFF
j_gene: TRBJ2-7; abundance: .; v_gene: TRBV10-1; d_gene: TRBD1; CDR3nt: TGCGCCAGCAGTACAGCCGACAGGGACGAGCAGTACTTC; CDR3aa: CASSTADRDEQYF
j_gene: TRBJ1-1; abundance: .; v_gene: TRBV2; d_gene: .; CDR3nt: TGTGCCAGCAGCCGGGGGGACGCCACTGAAGCTTTCTTT; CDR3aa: CASSRGDATEAFF
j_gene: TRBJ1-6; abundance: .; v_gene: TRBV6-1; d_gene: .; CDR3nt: TGTGCCAGCAGTGGGAACATCCCAAGTTATAATTCACCCCTCCACTTT; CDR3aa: CASSGNIPSYNSPLHF
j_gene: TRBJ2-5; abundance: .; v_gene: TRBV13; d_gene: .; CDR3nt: TGTGCCAGCAGCGCCTACACTAGAGGATTGGCGGAGACCCAGTACTTC; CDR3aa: CASSAYTRGLAETQYF
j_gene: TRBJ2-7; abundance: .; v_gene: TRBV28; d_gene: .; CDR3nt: TGTGCCAGCAGTTTTGGTCCACAGGGCCAGTACTTC; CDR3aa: CASSFGPQGQYF
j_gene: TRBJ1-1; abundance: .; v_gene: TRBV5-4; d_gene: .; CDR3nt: TGTGCCAGCAGCTTGTGGAGGGACGTGAACACTGAAGCTTTCTTT; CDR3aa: CASSLWRDVNTEAFF
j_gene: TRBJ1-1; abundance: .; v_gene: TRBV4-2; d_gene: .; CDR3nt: TGTGCCAGCAGCCAAGAGAGTTGGGGTACTGAAGCTTTCTTT; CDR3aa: CASSQESWGTEAFF
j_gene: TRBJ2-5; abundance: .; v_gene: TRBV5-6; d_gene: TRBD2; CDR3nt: TGTGCCAGCAGCTTAGTTAGTGCTAGCGGGACAAATTACGAGACCCAGTACTTC; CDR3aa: CASSLVSASGTNYETQYF
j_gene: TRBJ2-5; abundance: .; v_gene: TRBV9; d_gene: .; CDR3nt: TGTGCCAGCAGCGGGGGGACAACGAAAGCGGAGACCCAGTACTTC; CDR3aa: CASSGGTTKAETQYF
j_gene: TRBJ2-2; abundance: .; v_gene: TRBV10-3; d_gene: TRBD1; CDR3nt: TGTGCCATCAGTGACCCGGACAGGACGAACACCGGGGAGCTGTTTTTT; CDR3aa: CAISDPDRTNTGELFF
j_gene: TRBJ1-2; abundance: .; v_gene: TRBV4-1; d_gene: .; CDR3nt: TGCGCCAGCAGCCAAGTCCGGGATGGGACCTTCCTGGGGACTTATGGCTACACCTTC; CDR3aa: CASSQVRDGTFLGTYGYTF
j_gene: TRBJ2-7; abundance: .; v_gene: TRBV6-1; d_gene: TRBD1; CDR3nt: TGTGCCACAGAGGGACAGGGGGCAATCGAGCAGTACTTC; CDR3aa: CATEGQGAIEQYF
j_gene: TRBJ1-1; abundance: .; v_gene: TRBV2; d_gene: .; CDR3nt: TGTGCCAGCAGCTCTGTTATGAACACTGAAGCTTTCTTT; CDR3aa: CASSSVMNTEAFF
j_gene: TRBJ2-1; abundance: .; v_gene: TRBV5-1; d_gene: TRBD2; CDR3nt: TGCGCCAGCAGCTCGCCAGCGGGAGGTTTCTACAATGAGCAGTTCTTC; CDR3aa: CASSSPAGGFYNEQFF
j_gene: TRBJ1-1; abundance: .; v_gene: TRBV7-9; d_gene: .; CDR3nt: TGTGCCAGCAGCTTAATTCGGGGTACCACTGAAGCTTTCTTT; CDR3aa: CASSLIRGTTEAFF
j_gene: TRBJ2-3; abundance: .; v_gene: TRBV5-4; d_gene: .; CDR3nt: TGTGCCAGCAGCTTGGTATCGGCAGCAGATACGCAGTATTTT; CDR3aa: CASSLVSAADTQYF